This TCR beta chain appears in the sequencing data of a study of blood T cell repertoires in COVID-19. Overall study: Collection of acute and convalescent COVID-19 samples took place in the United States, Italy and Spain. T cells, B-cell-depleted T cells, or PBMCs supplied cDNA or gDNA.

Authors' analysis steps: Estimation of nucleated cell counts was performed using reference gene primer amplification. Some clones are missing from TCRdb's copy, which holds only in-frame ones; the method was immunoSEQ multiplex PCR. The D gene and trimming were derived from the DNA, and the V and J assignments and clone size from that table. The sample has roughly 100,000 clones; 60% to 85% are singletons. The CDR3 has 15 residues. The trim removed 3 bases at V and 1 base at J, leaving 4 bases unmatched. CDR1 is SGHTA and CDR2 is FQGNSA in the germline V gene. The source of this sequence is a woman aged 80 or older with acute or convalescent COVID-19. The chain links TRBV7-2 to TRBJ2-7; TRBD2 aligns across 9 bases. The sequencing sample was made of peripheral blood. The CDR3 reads CASSLAGGLSYEQYF. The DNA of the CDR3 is TGTGCCAGCAGCTTGGCGGGGGGGCTTTCCTACGAGCAGTACTTC. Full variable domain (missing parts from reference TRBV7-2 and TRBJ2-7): GAGVSQSPSNKVTEKGKDVELRCDPISGHTALYWYRQSLGQGLEFLIYFQGNSAPDKSGLPSDRFSAERTGGSVSTLTIQRTQQEDSAVYLCASSLAGGLSYEQYFGPGTRLTVT.